This T cell receptor (beta chain) stems from a study of regulatory T cells in long-lasting Graves disease. In the study overall: Graves' patients diagnosed newly had used antithyroid drugs under 3 months.

The authors built TCR beta libraries using iRepertoire HTBI primers and Arm-PCR of CDR3 regions. How the authors handled the data: In the combined samples, 62 TRBV and fewer than 15 TRBJ segments were identified. MiXCR, run by TCRdb on the multiplex PCR reads, gives a single entry per CDR3 protein. Clone size and V and J calls follow TCRdb, not the original study. The table has about 400,000 distinct CDR3 sequences, 15% seen once. Time point reported: newly diagnosed GD, antithyroid drugs for less than 3 months. RNA from PBMCs was the source of the TCR library. The V end was cut by 2 bases, the J end by 6 bases, with 11 bases between. The CDR3 length is 14 residues. Per the germline V gene, CDR1 is DFQATT and CDR2 is SNEGSKA (reference sequence). This clonotype turned up a few times. The same specimen was also included in a second study, on T cells in Graves' hyperthyroidism and ophthalmopathy. That publication notes: Most thyroid clonotypes that were expanded above 0.001 also turned up in blood.

The sequence derives from a woman aged 40 to 50 with Graves disease. The input for sequencing was peripheral blood mononuclear cells (PBMCs), taken at new diagnosis, from a patient treated with antithyroid drugs. The rearrangement links TRBV20-1 to TRBJ1-6; D is ambiguous. Here the CDR3 DNA reads TGCAGTGCTAGACGCACAGTCCTTAATTCACCCCTCCACTTT. Protein sequence: CSARRTVLNSPLHF.